This TCR beta chain derives from a study of T cell responses to AZD1222 COVID-19 vaccine. Clones were read by immunoSEQ multiplex PCR, and TCRdb kept only the in-frame ones, dropping some. The data contain about 78,000 clones, roughly 90% of them singletons. Trimming shortened V by 7 bases and J by 7 bases, and 14 bases separated the two germline ends. The CDR3 extends over 12 amino acids. The sequence came from an adult who received the AZD1222 COVID-19 vaccine. This chain links TRBV12-3 or TRBV12-4 with TRBJ2-7, with D perhaps TRBD2 (5 bases). The sequencing here drew on peripheral blood, taken 28 days after the second AZD1222 dose. CDR3 bases: TGTGCCAGCAAATTAGGAGGTTATGAGCAGTACTTC. This codes for CASKLGGYEQYF.